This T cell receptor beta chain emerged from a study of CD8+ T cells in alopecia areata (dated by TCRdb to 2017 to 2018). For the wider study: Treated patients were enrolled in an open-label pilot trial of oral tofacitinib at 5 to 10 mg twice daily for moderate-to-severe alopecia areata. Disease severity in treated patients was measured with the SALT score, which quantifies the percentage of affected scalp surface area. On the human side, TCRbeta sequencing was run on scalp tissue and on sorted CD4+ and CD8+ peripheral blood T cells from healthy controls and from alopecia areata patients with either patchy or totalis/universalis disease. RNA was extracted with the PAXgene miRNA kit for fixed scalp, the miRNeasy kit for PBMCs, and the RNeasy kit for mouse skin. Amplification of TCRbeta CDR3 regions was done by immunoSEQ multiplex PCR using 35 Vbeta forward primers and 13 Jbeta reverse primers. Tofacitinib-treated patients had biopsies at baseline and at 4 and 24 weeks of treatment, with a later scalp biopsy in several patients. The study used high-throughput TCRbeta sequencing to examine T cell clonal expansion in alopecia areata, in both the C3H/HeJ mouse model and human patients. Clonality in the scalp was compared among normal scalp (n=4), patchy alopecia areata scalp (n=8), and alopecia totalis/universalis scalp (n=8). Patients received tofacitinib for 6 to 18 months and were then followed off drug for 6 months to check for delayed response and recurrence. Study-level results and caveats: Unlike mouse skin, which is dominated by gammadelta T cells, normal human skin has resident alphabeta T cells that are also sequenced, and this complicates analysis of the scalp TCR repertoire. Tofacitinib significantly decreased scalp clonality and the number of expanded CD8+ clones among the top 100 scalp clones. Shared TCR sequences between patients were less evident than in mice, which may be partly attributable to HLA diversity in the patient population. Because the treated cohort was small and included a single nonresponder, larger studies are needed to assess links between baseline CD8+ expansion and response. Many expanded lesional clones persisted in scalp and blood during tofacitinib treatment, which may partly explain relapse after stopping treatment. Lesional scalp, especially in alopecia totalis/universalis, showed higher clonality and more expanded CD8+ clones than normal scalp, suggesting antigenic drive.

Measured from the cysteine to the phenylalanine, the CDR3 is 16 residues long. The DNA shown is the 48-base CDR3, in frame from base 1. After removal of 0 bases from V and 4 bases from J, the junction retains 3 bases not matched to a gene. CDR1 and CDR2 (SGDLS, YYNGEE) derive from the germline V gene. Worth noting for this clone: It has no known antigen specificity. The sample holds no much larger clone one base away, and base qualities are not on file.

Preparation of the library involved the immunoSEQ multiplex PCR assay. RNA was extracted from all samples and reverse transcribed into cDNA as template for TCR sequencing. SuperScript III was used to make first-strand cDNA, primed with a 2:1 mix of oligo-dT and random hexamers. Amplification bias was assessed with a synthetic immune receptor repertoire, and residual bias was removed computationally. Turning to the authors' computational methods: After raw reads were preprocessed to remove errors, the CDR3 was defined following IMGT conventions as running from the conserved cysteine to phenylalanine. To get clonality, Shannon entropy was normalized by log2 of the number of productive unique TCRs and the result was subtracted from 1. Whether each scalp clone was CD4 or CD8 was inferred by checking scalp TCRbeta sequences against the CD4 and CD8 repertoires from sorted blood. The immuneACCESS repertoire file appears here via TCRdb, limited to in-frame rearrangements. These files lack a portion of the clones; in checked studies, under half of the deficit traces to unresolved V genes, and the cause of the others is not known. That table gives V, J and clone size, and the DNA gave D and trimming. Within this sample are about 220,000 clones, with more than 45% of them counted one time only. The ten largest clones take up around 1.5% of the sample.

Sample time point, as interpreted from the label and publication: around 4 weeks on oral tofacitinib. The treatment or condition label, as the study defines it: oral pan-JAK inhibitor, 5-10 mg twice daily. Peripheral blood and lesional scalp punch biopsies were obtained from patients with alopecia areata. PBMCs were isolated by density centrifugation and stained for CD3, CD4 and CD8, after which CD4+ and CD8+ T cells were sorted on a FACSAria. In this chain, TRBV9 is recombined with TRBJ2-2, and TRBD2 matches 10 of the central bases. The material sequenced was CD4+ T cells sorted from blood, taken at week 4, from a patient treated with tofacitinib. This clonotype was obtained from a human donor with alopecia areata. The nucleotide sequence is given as TGTGCCAGCAGCGTAGCGGCTAGCGGGAGCACCGGGGAGCTGTTTTTT. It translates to CASSVAASGSTGELFF.